Detailed here is one T cell receptor (beta chain). These data belong to a study of shared clonotypes between healthy human individuals. Sequencing was performed with immunoSEQ multiplex PCR; in TCRdb, only in-frame clones are kept and a portion is missing. The table shows some 1.5 million clones, with approximately 98% occurring only once. This TCR was recovered from a man aged 25 to 40 in good health. The sequenced sample was naive CD4+ T cells sorted from blood. Specified subset: CD45RA+ positively selected.

The CDR3, as DNA: TGTGCCAGCAGCAGGCCTTGTATTCGGGTTGGTAGCAATCAGCCCCAGCATTTT. Protein: CASSRPCIRVGSNQPQHF. The genes are TRBV21-1 and TRBJ1-5. TRBV21-1 is shown as a pseudogene. The length of the CDR3 is 18 residues.